Listed below are T cell receptor beta chains from one sample, sequenced in a study of T cell responses to AZD1222 COVID-19 vaccine. TCRdb's copy holds only in-frame clones and misses some; the assay was immunoSEQ multiplex PCR. The data hold roughly 190,000 clones, with 93% observed a single time. The source material was peripheral blood, sampled on day 0 of AZD1222 vaccination. These receptors were collected from an adult in good health. Each CDR3 is given with its conserved first and last residue. D genes are given only for firm matches. Part of the rows lack a size; the others show once, few, many or a class for expanded clones.

J gene,clone size,D gene,V gene,CDR3 DNA,CDR3 protein
TRBJ1-3,.,TRBD1,TRBV5-1,TGCGCCAGCAGCCCATCCTCGGACAGGGGGCCTGGAAACACCATATATTTT,CASSPSSDRGPGNTIYF
TRBJ1-4,once,.,TRBV14,TGTGCCAGCAGCCAAGAACTGGGGAAGGGACCTAATGAAAAACTGTTTTTT,CASSQELGKGPNEKLFF
TRBJ2-3,.,TRBD2,TRBV5-1,TGCGCCAGCAGCTGGGGACGCCTAGCGGGAGGGACTAGCACAGATACGCAGTATTTT,CASSWGRLAGGTSTDTQYF
TRBJ2-7,.,.,TRBV5-1,TGCGCCAGCAGCCACCGCCACGCGGGGTCAGCCTACGAGCAGTACTTC,CASSHRHAGSAYEQYF
TRBJ1-1,.,.,TRBV5-4,TGTGCCAGCAGCTTGGGAGGGGATAGCACTGAAGCTTTCTTT,CASSLGGDSTEAFF
TRBJ2-5,.,TRBD2,TRBV3-1/TRBV3-2,TGTGCCAGCACTACCAACCTGGCGGGGGTCCAAGAGACCCAGTACTTC,CASTTNLAGVQETQYF
TRBJ1-6,once,.,TRBV28,TGTGCCAGCAGTCCGTCGGGGGAGGGCTCCTATAATTCACCCCTCCACTTT,CASSPSGEGSYNSPLHF
TRBJ2-7,.,.,TRBV5-1,TGCGCCAGCAGCTTTAGACAAGAACCCTACGAGCAGTACTTC,CASSFRQEPYEQYF
TRBJ1-1,.,.,TRBV19,TGTGCCAGTAGTATGCTGGGGGTTGGGAGCACTGAAGCTTTCTTT,CASSMLGVGSTEAFF
TRBJ1-6,few,.,TRBV4-2,TGTGCCAGCAGCCAAGATTGGGCCGGTAATTCACCCCTCCACTTT,CASSQDWAGNSPLHF
TRBJ1-6,.,.,TRBV5-6,TGTGCCAGCAGCTTGGTATATGGCAGAGAAAGGAATTCACCCCTCCACTTT,CASSLVYGRERNSPLHF
TRBJ2-2,.,.,TRBV3-1/TRBV3-2,TGTGCCAGCAGCCAAGAATCGGCGTCGGGGAACACCGGGGAGCTGTTTTTT,CASSQESASGNTGELFF
TRBJ1-3,.,.,TRBV18,TGTGCCAGCTCACCGGGGCTCTCTGGAAACACCATATATTTT,CASSPGLSGNTIYF
TRBJ1-2,.,.,TRBV5-8,TGTGCCAGCAGCTTGGGGCCAAGTTATGGCTACACCTTC,CASSLGPSYGYTF
TRBJ1-6,.,TRBD1,TRBV6-5,TGTGCCAGCAGACCAGGGGGCGCGGGAAATTCACCCCTCCACTTT,CASRPGGAGNSPLHF
TRBJ1-2,.,TRBD1,TRBV3-1/TRBV3-2,TGTGCCAGCAGCCAAGGCTCTTTGGGACAGGGTTCGGATGGCTACACCTTC,CASSQGSLGQGSDGYTF
TRBJ1-6,.,.,TRBV19,TGTGCCAGTAGTATGAGCTCCTATAATTCACCCCTCCACTTT,CASSMSSYNSPLHF
TRBJ2-2,.,TRBD2,TRBV14,TGTGCCAGCAGCCTGGGCGGGGGTCGGGCGAACACCGGGGAGCTGTTTTTT,CASSLGGGRANTGELFF
TRBJ2-2,.,.,TRBV7-5,TGTGTCAGAAGCTTAGCTGGGGATTACACCGGGGAGCTGTTTTTT,CVRSLAGDYTGELFF
TRBJ1-1,.,.,TRBV28,TGTGCCAGCAGTTTATTTTCTGAAGCTTTCTTT,CASSLFSEAFF
TRBJ1-2,.,.,TRBV6-1,TGTGCCAGCAGTGATCCTTGGAGGATCGAACGAAACTATGGCTACACCTTC,CASSDPWRIERNYGYTF
TRBJ1-4,.,.,TRBV11-2,TGTGCCAGCAGCTTAACAACCCGGGGAGGAAAACTGTTTTTT,CASSLTTRGGKLFF
TRBJ1-5,.,.,TRBV2,TGTGCCAGCAGGAATGGCGGGGGTGGCAATCAGCCCCAGCATTTT,CASRNGGGGNQPQHF
TRBJ1-2,.,.,TRBV14,TGTGCCAGCAGCCACATCGTGATGGGGGCGGCGAGTTTATATGGCTACACCTTC,CASSHIVMGAASLYGYTF
TRBJ1-5,.,.,TRBV6-1,TGTGCCAGCAGTGACGGTATTAGCAATCAGCCCCAGCATTTT,CASSDGISNQPQHF
TRBJ1-1,.,.,TRBV6-5,TGTGCCAGCAGTATACAGAGCAACACTGAAGCTTTCTTT,CASSIQSNTEAFF
TRBJ2-5,.,.,TRBV5-5,TGTGCCAGCAGCCCACCCGCCGGGGTTCAGACCCAGTACTTC,CASSPPAGVQTQYF
TRBJ2-7,once,.,TRBV16,TGTGCCAGCAGCCAAAACAGGGCCTCCTACGAGCAGTACTTC,CASSQNRASYEQYF
TRBJ1-5,.,.,TRBV27,TGTGCCAGCAGCATACTGGGGGGACAGCCCCAGCATTTT,CASSILGGQPQHF
TRBJ1-5,.,.,TRBV15,TGTGCCACCAGCAGAGATAGGGGCCCTAGCAATCAGCCCCAGCATTTT,CATSRDRGPSNQPQHF
TRBJ2-1,.,TRBD2,TRBV3-1/TRBV3-2,TGTGCCAGCAACCAACTAGCGGGAGTGGGTGAGCAGTTCTTC,CASNQLAGVGEQFF
TRBJ1-5,.,TRBD1,TRBV20-1,TGCAGTGCTAGTCGAGGGGGCTGGCGGAGCAATCAGCCCCAGCATTTT,CSASRGGWRSNQPQHF
TRBJ1-2,.,TRBD1,TRBV5-1,TGCGCCAGCAGCTTAATCCGGGACAGGGGCTCCCACTATGGCTACACCTTC,CASSLIRDRGSHYGYTF
TRBJ2-7,.,.,TRBV5-6,TGTGCCAGCAGCTTGGGGAGCTCCTACGAGCAGTACTTC,CASSLGSSYEQYF
TRBJ1-5,.,TRBD1,TRBV28,TGTGCCAGCAGGCCCAACAGGGGCTATAGCAATCAGCCCCAGCATTTT,CASRPNRGYSNQPQHF
TRBJ2-1,.,.,TRBV7-2,TGTGCCAGCAGCCCGGGGGTTAATGAGCAGTTCTTC,CASSPGVNEQFF
TRBJ1-2,.,.,TRBV28,TGTGCCAGCTTTGAGGTACCCTCGCAGTCTGGCTACACCTTC,CASFEVPSQSGYTF
TRBJ2-1,.,.,TRBV19,TGTGCCACCCTAAGCGTCTTCGAGAATGAGCAGTTCTTC,CATLSVFENEQFF
TRBJ2-1,.,.,TRBV7-6,TGTGCCAGCAGCTTAGGGACTGCTGAGCAGTTCTTC,CASSLGTAEQFF
TRBJ2-1,few,.,TRBV6-5,TGTGCCAGCAGTTTAGCCGCAGCCAGCTCCTACAATGAGCAGTTCTTC,CASSLAAASSYNEQFF
TRBJ2-1,once,.,TRBV30,TGTGCTTCACATTACTTTGGGGATGAGCAGTTCTTC,CASHYFGDEQFF
TRBJ2-7,once,.,TRBV19,TGTGCCAGTAGTATTGGGGGGCAGGCGTTCTACGAGCAGTACTTC,CASSIGGQAFYEQYF
TRBJ1-5,.,.,TRBV4-1,TGCGCCAGCAGCCAAGCGTTTGGGGGGCCTGGCAATCAGCCCCAGCATTTT,CASSQAFGGPGNQPQHF
TRBJ2-7,.,.,TRBV2,TGTGCCAGCAGTGAAGCGCAATTAGGGAGTCCCCCCTACGAGCAGTACTTC,CASSEAQLGSPPYEQYF
TRBJ2-7,.,.,TRBV5-5,TGTGCCAGCAGCTTGGCCCCGGGGAGCTACGAGCAGTACTTC,CASSLAPGSYEQYF
TRBJ2-7,once,.,TRBV11-2,TGTGCCAGCATCCGGTCCGAAAAGCGGGCGATCTACGAGCAGTACTTC,CASIRSEKRAIYEQYF
TRBJ2-1,once,TRBD2,TRBV11-3,TGTGCCAGCAGCCTCCAAGCGGGAGCCTCCTACAATGAGCAGTTCTTC,CASSLQAGASYNEQFF
TRBJ2-5,.,TRBD1,TRBV27,TGTGCCAGCAGTCAAAGATCGCGGACAGGGCGAGAGACCCAGTACTTC,CASSQRSRTGRETQYF
TRBJ1-1,.,TRBD1,TRBV13,TGTGCCAGCAGCTTATATTCGGACAGGGACACTGAAGCTTTCTTT,CASSLYSDRDTEAFF
TRBJ2-3,.,TRBD2,TRBV7-9,TGTGCCAGCAGCTCAGCGGGAGGGGTTCTCGATACGCAGTATTTT,CASSSAGGVLDTQYF
TRBJ1-4,.,TRBD1,TRBV6-5,TGTGCCAGCAGTTACGGGGACAGGAGAACTAATGAAAAACTGTTTTTT,CASSYGDRRTNEKLFF
TRBJ1-3,.,.,TRBV29-1,TGCAGCCCCTACTCCCGAGCGGACACCATATATTTT,CSPYSRADTIYF
TRBJ1-3,.,.,TRBV19,TGTGCCAGTAGTCAGGGGAACTCTGGAAACACCATATATTTT,CASSQGNSGNTIYF
TRBJ1-5,.,.,TRBV3-1/TRBV3-2,TGTGCCAGCGGAATGGACGGCTTTCGGCCCCAGCATTTT,CASGMDGFRPQHF
TRBJ2-7,.,.,TRBV5-1,TGCGCCAGCAGCTTGGAGACTGAATACGAGCAGTACTTC,CASSLETEYEQYF
TRBJ2-3,.,TRBD1,TRBV7-6,TGTGCCAGCAGCTTGGCGACAGGGAAGTCAACAGATACGCAGTATTTT,CASSLATGKSTDTQYF
TRBJ2-1,.,TRBD2,TRBV2,TGTGCCAGCACCGGTATCAACCGCCTAGCGGGGGGACAAAGCTCCTACAATGAGCAGTTCTTC,CASTGINRLAGGQSSYNEQFF